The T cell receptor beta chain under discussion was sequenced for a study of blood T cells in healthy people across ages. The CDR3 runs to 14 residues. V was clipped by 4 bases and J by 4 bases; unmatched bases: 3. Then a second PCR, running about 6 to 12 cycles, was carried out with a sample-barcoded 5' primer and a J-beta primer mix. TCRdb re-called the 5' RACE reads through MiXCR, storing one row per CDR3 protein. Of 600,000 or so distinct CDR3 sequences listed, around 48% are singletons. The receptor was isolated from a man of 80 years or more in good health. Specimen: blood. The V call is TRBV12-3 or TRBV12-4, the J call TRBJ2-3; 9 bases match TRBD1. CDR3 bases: TGTGCCAGCAGTTATGACAGGGGGGCAGATACGCAGTATTTT. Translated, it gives CASSYDRGADTQYF.